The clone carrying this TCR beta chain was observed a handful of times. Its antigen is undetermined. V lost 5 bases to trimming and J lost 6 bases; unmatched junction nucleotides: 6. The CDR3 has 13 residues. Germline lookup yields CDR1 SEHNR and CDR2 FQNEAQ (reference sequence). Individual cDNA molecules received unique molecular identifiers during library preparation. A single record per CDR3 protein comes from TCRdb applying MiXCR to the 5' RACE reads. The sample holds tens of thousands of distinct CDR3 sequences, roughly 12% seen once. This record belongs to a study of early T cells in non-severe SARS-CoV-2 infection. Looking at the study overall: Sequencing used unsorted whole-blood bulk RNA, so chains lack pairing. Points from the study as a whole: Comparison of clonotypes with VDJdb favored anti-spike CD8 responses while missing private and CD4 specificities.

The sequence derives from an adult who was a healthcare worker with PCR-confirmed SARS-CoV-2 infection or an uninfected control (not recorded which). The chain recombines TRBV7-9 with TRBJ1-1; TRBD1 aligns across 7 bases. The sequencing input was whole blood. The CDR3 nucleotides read TGTGCCAGCAGCGGTAGACAGGGCGCTGAAGCTTTCTTT. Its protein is CASSGRQGAEAFF.